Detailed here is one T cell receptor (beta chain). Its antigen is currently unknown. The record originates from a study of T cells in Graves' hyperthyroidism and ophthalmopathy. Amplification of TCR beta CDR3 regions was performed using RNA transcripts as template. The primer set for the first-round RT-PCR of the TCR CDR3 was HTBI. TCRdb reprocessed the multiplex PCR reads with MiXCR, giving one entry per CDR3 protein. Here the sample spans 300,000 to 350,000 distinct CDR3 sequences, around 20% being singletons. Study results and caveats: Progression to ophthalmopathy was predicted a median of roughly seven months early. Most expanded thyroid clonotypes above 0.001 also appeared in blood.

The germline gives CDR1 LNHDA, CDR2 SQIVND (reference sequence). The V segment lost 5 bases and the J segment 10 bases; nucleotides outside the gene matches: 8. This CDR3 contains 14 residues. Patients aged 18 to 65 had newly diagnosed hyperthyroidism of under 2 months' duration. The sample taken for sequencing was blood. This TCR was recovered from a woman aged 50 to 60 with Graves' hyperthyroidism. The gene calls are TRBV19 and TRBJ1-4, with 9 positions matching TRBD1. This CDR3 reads CASSPRTGDGKLFF. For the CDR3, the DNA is TGTGCCAGTAGTCCGCGGACAGGGGACGGAAAACTGTTTTTT.